The T cell receptor (beta chain) under discussion was sequenced for a study of cytomegalovirus exposure and HLA in healthy donors. Here immunoSEQ multiplex PCR was the method, and the copy in TCRdb shows in-frame clones only, minus some. The profile shows about 160,000 clones, approximately 96% of them singletons. The CDR3 has 14 amino acids. The ends were cut back, 1 base at V and 7 bases at J, with 8 bases in the middle. Germline-derived CDR1 and CDR2 are SGHTA and FQGNSA. The source of this sequence is a woman younger than 35 in good health and CMV-seronegative. The sequencing sample was made of PBMCs. The chain links TRBV7-2 to TRBJ1-6; the D is unclear. DNA of the CDR3: TGTGCCAGCAGCTTAGGGCATTGGAATTCACCCCTCCACTTT. This gives the protein CASSLGHWNSPLHF.